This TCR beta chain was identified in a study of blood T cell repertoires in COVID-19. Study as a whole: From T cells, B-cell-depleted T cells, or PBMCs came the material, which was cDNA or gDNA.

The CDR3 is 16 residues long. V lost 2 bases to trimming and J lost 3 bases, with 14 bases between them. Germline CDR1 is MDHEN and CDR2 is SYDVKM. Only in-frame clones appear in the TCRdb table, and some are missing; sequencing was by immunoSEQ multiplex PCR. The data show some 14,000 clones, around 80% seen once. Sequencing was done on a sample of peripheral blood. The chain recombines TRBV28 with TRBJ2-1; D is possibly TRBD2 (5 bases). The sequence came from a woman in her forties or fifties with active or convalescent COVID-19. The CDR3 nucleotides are TGTGCCAGCAGTTTAAATTCGTTGGGAGTCTACAATGAGCAGTTCTTC. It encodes CASSLNSLGVYNEQFF.